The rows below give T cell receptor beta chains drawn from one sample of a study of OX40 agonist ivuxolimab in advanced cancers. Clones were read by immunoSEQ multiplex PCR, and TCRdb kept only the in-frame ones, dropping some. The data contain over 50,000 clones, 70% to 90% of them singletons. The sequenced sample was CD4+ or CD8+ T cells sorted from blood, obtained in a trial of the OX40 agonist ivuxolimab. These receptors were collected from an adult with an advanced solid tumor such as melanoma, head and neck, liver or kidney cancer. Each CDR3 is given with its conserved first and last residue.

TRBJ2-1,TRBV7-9,CASSLVVAGGRNEQFF
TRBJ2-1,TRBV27,CASSPTSWGSSYNEQFF
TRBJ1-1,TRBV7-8,CASSLSSTEAFF
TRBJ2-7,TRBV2,CASSERLAGGPREQYF
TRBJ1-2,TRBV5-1,CASSLPTTGEGNGYTF
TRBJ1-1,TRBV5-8,CASSLGELRGPFF
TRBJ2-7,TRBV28,CASSSDRGYEQYF
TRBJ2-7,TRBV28,CASSLSLAGNYEQYF
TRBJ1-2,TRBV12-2,CASRLVGFEYGTGCEYGYTF
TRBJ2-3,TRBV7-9,CASRPLAGGLGDTQYF
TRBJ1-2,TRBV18,CASSPPGTGPLGYTF
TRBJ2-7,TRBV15,CATSRGSAEYEQYF
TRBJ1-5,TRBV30,CAWSVGLDQPQHF
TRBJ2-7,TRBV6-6,CASRSDKYEQYF
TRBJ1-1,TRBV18,CASSSTGGFTEAFF
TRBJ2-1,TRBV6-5,CASSYGGKNNEQFF
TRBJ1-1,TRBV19,CASSHRWNTEAFF
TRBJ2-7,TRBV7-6,CASSFLTGTHYEQYF
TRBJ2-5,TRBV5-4,CASSQTGLTQETQYF
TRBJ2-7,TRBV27,CASSLGTGAYEQYF
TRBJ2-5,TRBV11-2,CASLGTEETQYF
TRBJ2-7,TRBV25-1,CASSESTGYDEQYF
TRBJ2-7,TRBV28,CASRSTGEGHEQYF
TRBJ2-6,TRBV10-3,CAISGDSTGANVLTF
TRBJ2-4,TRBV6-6,CASSYLDRAGGIQYF
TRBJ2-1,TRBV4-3,CASSQDRSTSGYNEQFF
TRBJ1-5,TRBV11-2,CASSFQNQPQHF
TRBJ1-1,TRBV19,CASSIDLGGTEAFF
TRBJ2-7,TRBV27,CASSFSGAEYEQYF